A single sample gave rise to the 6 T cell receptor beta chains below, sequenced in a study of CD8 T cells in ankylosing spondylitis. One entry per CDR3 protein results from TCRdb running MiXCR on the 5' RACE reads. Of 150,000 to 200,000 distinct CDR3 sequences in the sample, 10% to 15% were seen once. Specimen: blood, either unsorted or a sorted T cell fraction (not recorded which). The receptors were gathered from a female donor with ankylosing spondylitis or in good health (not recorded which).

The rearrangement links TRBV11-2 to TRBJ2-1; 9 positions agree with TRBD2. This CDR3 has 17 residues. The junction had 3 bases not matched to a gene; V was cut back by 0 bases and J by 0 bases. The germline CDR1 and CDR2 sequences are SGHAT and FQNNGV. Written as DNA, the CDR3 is TGTGCCAGCAGCTTAGATTTTAGCGGGAGCTCCTACAATGAGCAGTTCTTC. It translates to CASSLDFSGSSYNEQFF.

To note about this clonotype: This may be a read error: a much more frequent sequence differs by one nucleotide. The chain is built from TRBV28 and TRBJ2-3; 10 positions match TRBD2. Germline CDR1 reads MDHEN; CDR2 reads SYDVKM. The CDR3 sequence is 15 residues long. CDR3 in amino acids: CASDSGTSDPDMQYF. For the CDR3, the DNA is TGTGCCAGCGATTCCGGGACTAGCGACCCAGATATGCAGTATTTT.

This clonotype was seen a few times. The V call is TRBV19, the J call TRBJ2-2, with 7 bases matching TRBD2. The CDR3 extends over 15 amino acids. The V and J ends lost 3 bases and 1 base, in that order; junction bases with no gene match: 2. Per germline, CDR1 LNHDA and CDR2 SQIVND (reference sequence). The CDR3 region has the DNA TGTGCCAGTAGTATGCCTAGCGGGAACACCGGGGAGCTGTTTTTT. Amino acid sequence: CASSMPSGNTGELFF. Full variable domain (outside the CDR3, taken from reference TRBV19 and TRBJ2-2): DGGITQSPKYLFRKEGQNVTLSCEQNLNHDAMYWYRQDPGQGLRLIYYSQIVNDFQKGDIAEGYSVSREKKESFPLTVTSAQKNPTAFYLCASSMPSGNTGELFFGEGSRLTVL.

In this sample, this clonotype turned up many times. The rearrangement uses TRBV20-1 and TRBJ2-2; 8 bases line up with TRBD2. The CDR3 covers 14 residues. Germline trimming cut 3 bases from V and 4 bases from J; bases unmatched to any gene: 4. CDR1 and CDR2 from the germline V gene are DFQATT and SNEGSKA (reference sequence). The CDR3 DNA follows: TGCAGTGCTAGCGGGCTAGCGGGCACCGGGGAGCTGTTTTTT. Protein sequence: CSASGLAGTGELFF.

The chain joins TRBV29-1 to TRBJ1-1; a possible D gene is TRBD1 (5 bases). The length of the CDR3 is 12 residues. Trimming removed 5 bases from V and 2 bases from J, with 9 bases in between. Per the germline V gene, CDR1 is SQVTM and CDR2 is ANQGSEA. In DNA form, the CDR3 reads TGCAGCGTTATCGACAGTAACACTGAAGCTTTCTTT. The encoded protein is CSVIDSNTEAFF.

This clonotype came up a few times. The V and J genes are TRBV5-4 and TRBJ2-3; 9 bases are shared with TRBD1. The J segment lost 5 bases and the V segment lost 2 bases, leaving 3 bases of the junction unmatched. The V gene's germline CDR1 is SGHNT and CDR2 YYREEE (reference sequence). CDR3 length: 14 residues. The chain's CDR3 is CASSLTGGGDTQYF. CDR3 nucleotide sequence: TGTGCCAGCAGCTTAACAGGGGGCGGAGATACGCAGTATTTT.